Listed here are 19 T cell receptor beta chains from one sample, sequenced in a study of blood T cell repertoires in COVID-19. Sequencing was performed with immunoSEQ multiplex PCR; in TCRdb, only in-frame clones are kept and a portion is missing. The sample lists roughly 130,000 clones, around 80% occurring once. Source material: peripheral blood. These receptors all stem from a man between 60 and 75 years old with acute or convalescent COVID-19.

This rearrangement joins TRBV28 to TRBJ1-2; 7 nucleotides match TRBD1. Looked up from germline, CDR1 is MDHEN and CDR2 is SYDVKM. J lost 2 bases, V lost 10 bases, and 10 bases had no gene match. This CDR3 contains 14 residues. As DNA, the CDR3 is TGTGCCACGATCAAGGGGGCGCAGAACTATGGCTACACCTTC. It codes for CATIKGAQNYGYTF.

This chain uses TRBV2 with TRBJ1-3; weak D call: TRBD1 (6 bases). CDR1 and CDR2 from the germline V gene are SNHLY and FYNNEI. This CDR3 is 15 amino acids long. Trimming removed 6 bases from V and 0 bases from J, with 12 bases in between. This chain's CDR3 is CASRSGQSSGNTIYF. CDR3 DNA sequence: TGTGCCAGCAGATCGGGACAAAGCTCTGGAAACACCATATATTTT.

The rearrangement links TRBV6-5 to TRBJ1-1, with unresolved D. The germline CDR1 and CDR2 sequences are MNHEY and SVGAGI. This CDR3 contains 15 residues. The V and J ends lost 0 bases and 0 bases respectively, with 8 bases between them. CDR3 region: CASSYSLHLNTEAFF. CDR3 bases: TGTGCCAGCAGTTACTCTTTACACCTGAACACTGAAGCTTTCTTT.

J is TRBJ2-1 and V is TRBV6-6; TRBD2 matches at 11 bases. Looked up from germline, CDR1 is MNHNY and CDR2 is SVGAGI (reference sequence). Trimming took 9 bases from V and 4 from J; bases not matched to a gene: 5. CDR3 size: 14 residues. The CDR3 DNA reads as TGTGCCAGTATAGCGGGAGGGGGGTACAATGAGCAGTTCTTC. Translation gives CASIAGGGYNEQFF.

CDR3 residues: CASSGTSGRSYEQYF. CDR3 coding DNA: TGTGCCAGCTCGGGGACTAGCGGGAGGTCCTACGAGCAGTACTTC. The chain combines TRBV21-1 with TRBJ2-7; TRBD2, the table's D call, was not compared with the DNA. TRBV21-1 is labeled a pseudogene. This CDR3 comprises 15 residues.

There are a few counts of this clone. V is TRBV27 and J is TRBJ2-1, with 8 bases that match TRBD2. CDR3 size: 15 residues. Germline V lookup: CDR1 MNHEY, CDR2 SMNVEV (reference sequence). Unmatched junction bases numbered 10, after V lost 5 bases and J lost 7 bases. The CDR3 bases are TGTGCCAGCAGTCCCCGAGGTAGCGGGAAAAATGAGCAGTTCTTC. Its translation is CASSPRGSGKNEQFF.

The genes are TRBV25-1 and TRBJ2-3; a weak D match, TRBD1 (5 bases). The CDR3 covers 16 residues. Germline-derived CDR1 and CDR2 are MGHDK and SYGVNS. V lost 4 bases to trimming and J lost 3 bases, with 17 bases between them. The CDR3 is CASSARRAGNTDTQYF. The CDR3 coding sequence is TGTGCCAGCAGTGCCCGCAGGGCAGGGAATACAGATACGCAGTATTTT. Full variable domain (outside the CDR3, taken from reference TRBV25-1 and TRBJ2-3): EADIYQTPRYLVIGTGKKITLECSQTMGHDKMYWYQQDPGMELHLIHYSYGVNSTEKGDLSSESTVSRIRTEHFPLTLESARPSHTSQYLCASSARRAGNTDTQYFGPGTRLTVL.

The chain combines TRBV13 with TRBJ2-1, with 8 bases lining up with TRBD2. V gave up 7 bases and J gave up 0 bases; unmatched junction bases: 8. CDR1 is PRHDT, CDR2 FYEKMQ, per germline (reference sequence). CDR3 length equals 16 residues. CDR3 residues: CASTRLAPSSYNEQFF. DNA for the CDR3: TGTGCCAGCACCCGACTAGCGCCAAGCTCCTACAATGAGCAGTTCTTC.

This clone has a handful of counts. This chain connects TRBV10-1 to TRBJ1-4, with D possibly matching TRBD1 (5 bases). Trimming shortened V by 7 bases and J by 3 bases, and 12 bases separated the two germline ends. The CDR3 runs 14 residues. The germline V gene encodes CDR1 WNHNN and CDR2 SYGVQD (reference sequence). The CDR3: CASTGWGANEKLFF. Here the CDR3 DNA reads TGCGCCAGCACAGGGTGGGGTGCTAATGAAAAACTGTTTTTT.

The chain joins TRBV5-1 to TRBJ1-2, with D unclear. This CDR3 is built from 13 residues. Germline-derived CDR1 and CDR2 are SGHRS and YFSETQ. The V and J ends lost 4 bases and 2 bases respectively, with 9 bases between them. The CDR3 bases are TGCGCCAGCAGCCTGGGAGCGAACTATGGCTACACCTTC. This sequence encodes CASSLGANYGYTF.

This chain joins TRBV6-5 and TRBJ2-6; D is unresolved. V was shortened by 7 bases and J by 1 base, with 11 bases between the two germline ends. The germline V gene has CDR1 MNHEY and CDR2 SVGAGI. The CDR3 spans 15 residues. CDR3 protein: CASTTSPSGANVLTF. DNA for the CDR3: TGTGCCAGCACGACTTCACCTTCTGGGGCCAACGTCCTGACTTTC.

J is TRBJ1-5 and V is TRBV6-2 or TRBV6-3; the D gene is possibly TRBD1 (6 bases). The CDR3 has 15 amino acids. V shed 4 bases and J shed 4 bases, with 14 bases lying between them. From germline, CDR1 is MNHEY and CDR2 SVGEGT. The DNA for the CDR3 is TGTGCCAGCAGTTTAAACAGGGAGAGGAATCAGCCCCAGCATTTT. Its translation: CASSLNRERNQPQHF.

The chain recombines TRBV6-5 with TRBJ1-5, with a tentative D call TRBD1 (6 bases). Germline V lookup: CDR1 MNHEY, CDR2 SVGAGI. The CDR3 runs to 15 residues. CDR3 loop: CAILERGQTHQPQHF. The CDR3 region has the DNA TGTGCAATATTAGAACGCGGACAGACCCATCAGCCCCAGCATTTT.

This rearrangement joins TRBV20-1 to TRBJ2-5; D call uncertain. The germline gives CDR1 DFQATT, CDR2 SNEGSKA (reference sequence). CDR3 length equals 11 residues. Trimming removed 3 bases from V and 5 bases from J, with 7 bases in between. CDR3 in amino acids: CSASFGETQYF. The CDR3, as DNA: TGCAGTGCTAGTTTTGGCGAGACCCAGTACTTC.

The rearrangement links TRBV30 to TRBJ1-5; TRBD1 might be the D (6 bases). The CDR3 spans 13 residues. Trimming left V 2 bases short and J 4 bases short, with 9 bases between. CDR1 and CDR2 from the germline V gene are GTSNPN and SVGIG (reference sequence). CDR3 sequence reads: CAWSPQGNQPQHF. In DNA form, the CDR3 reads TGTGCCTGGAGTCCACAGGGAAATCAGCCCCAGCATTTT.

The chain employs TRBV7-6 and TRBJ2-1, with 13 bases matching TRBD2. J lost 4 bases, V lost 5 bases, and 8 bases had no gene match. The germline V gene encodes CDR1 SGHVS and CDR2 FNYEAQ. The CDR3 loop spans 17 amino acids. The CDR3 DNA reads as TGTGCCAGCAGCATCGGGGGACTAGCGGGAAAGTACAATGAGCAGTTCTTC. Protein: CASSIGGLAGKYNEQFF.

In its sample, this clone was seen once. This chain connects TRBV2 to TRBJ1-6; TRBD1 matches 8 bases. Germline V gives CDR1 SNHLY, CDR2 FYNNEI. The CDR3 consists of 15 residues. Germline trimming cut 6 bases from V and 8 bases from J; bases unmatched to any gene: 9. CDR3 region: CASRPRQGIHSPLHF. Written as DNA, the CDR3 is TGTGCCAGCAGGCCTAGACAGGGGATTCATTCACCCCTCCACTTT.

The rearrangement uses TRBV4-3 and TRBJ2-6; D is perhaps TRBD2 (6 bases). Germline V gene sequence: CDR1 LGHNA, CDR2 YSLEER. Trimming removed 0 bases from V and 0 bases from J, with 12 bases in between. This CDR3 spans 18 amino acids. The CDR3 nucleotides are TGCGCCAGCAGCCAAGAAGGAGTGGGAGGCTCTGGGGCCAACGTCCTGACTTTC. This codes for CASSQEGVGGSGANVLTF.

The V gene is TRBV7-9, the J gene TRBJ2-5; D is possibly TRBD1 (6 bases). Per the germline V gene, CDR1 is SEHNR and CDR2 is FQNEAQ (reference sequence). V lost 6 bases, J lost 4 bases, and 18 bases lay in between. The CDR3 has 15 amino acids. The CDR3 DNA reads TGTGCCAGCAGGACGGGACAATCGGGGACAGAGACCCAGTACTTC. Translation gives CASRTGQSGTETQYF.